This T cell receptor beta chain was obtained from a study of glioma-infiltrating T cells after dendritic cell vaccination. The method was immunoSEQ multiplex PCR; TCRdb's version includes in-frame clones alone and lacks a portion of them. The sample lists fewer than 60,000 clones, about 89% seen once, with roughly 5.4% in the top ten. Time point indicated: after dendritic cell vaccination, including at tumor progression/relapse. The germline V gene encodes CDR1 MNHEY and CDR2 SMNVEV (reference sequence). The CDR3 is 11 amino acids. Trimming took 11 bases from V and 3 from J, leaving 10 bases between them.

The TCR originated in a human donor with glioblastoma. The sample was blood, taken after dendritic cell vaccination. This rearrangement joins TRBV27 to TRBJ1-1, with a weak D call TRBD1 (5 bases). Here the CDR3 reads CASEGDTEAFF. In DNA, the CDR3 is TGTGCCTCCGAAGGGGACACTGAAGCTTTCTTT.